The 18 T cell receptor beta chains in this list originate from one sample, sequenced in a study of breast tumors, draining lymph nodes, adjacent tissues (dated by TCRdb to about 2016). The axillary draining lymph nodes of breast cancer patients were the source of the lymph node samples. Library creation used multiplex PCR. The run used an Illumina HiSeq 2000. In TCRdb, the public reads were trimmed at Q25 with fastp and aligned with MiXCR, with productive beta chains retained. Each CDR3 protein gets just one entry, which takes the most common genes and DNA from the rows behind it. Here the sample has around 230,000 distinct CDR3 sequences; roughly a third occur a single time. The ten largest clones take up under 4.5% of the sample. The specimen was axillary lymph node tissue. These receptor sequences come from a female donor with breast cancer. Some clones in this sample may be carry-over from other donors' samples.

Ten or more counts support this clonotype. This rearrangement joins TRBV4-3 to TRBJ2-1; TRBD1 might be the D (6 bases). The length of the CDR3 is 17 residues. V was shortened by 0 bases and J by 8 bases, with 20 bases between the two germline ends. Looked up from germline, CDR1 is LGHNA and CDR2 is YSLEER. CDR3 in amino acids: CASSQDGTRGLMDEQFF. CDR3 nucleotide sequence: TGCGCCAGCAGCCAAGATGGAACCAGGGGCCTCATGGATGAGCAGTTCTTC.

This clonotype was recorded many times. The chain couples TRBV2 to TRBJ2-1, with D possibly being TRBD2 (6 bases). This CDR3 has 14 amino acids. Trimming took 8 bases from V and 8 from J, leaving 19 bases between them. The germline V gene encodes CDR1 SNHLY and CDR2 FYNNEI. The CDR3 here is CASEAGGALDEQFF. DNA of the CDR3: TGTGCCAGCGAGGCTGGCGGGGCCCTGGATGAGCAGTTCTTC. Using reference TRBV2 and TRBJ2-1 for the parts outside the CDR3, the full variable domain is EPEVTQTPSHQVTQMGQEVILRCVPISNHLYFYWYRQILGQKVEFLVSFYNNEISEKSEIFDDQFSVERPDGSNFTLKIRSTKLEDSAMYFCASEAGGALDEQFFGPGTRLTVL.

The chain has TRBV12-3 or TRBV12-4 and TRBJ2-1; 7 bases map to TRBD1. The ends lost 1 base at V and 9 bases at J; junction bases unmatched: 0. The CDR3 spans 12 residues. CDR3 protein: CASSLGQGEQFF. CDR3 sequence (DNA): TGTGCCAGCAGTTTAGGACAGGGTGAGCAGTTCTTC.

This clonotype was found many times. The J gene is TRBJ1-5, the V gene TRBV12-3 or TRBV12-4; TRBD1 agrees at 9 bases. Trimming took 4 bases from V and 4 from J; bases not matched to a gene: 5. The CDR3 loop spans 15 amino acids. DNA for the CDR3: TGTGCCAGCAGTTCGACACAGGGGGCTAATCAGCCCCAGCATTTT. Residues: CASSSTQGANQPQHF.

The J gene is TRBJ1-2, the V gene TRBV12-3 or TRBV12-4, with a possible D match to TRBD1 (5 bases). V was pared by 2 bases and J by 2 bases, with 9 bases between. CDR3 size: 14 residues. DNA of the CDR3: TGTGCCAGCAGTTTACAGGGAGAAAACTATGGCTACACCTTC. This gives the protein CASSLQGENYGYTF.

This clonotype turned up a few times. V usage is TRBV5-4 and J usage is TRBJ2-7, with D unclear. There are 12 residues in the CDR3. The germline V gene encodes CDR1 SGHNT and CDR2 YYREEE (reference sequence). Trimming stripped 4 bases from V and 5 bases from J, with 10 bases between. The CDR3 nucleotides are TGTGCCAGCAGCACCCCAACCAACGAGCAGTACTTC. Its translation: CASSTPTNEQYF.

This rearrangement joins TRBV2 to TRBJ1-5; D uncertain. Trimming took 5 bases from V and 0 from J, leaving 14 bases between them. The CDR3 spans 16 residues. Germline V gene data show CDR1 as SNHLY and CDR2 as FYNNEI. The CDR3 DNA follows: TGTGCCAGCAGTTCTTGGACGGCTTATAGCAATCAGCCCCAGCATTTT. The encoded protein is CASSSWTAYSNQPQHF. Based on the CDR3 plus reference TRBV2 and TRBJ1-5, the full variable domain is EPEVTQTPSHQVTQMGQEVILRCVPISNHLYFYWYRQILGQKVEFLVSFYNNEISEKSEIFDDQFSVERPDGSNFTLKIRSTKLEDSAMYFCASSSWTAYSNQPQHFGDGTRLSIL.

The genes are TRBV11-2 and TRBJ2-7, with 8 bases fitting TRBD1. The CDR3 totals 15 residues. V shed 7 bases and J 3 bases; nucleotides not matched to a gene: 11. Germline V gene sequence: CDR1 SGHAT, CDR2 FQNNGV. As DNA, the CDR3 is TGTGCCAGCACCGATGCGACAGGGGCAAACTACGAGCAGTACTTC. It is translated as CASTDATGANYEQYF.

The CDR3 loop is CAFRRNNSPLHF. The CDR3, as DNA: TGCGCCTTTCGGAGGAATAATTCACCCCTCCACTTT. The V and J genes are TRBV20-1 and TRBJ1-6; no definite D call. The CDR3 extends over 12 amino acids. CDR1 and CDR2 from the germline V gene are DFQATT and SNEGSKA (reference sequence).

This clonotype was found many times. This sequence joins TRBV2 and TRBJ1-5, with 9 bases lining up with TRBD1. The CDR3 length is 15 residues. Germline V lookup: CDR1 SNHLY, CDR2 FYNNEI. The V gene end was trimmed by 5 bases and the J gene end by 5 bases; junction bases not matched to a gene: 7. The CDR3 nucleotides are TGTGCCAGCAGTTTTGGACAGGGGTTTTATCAGCCCCAGCATTTT. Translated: CASSFGQGFYQPQHF.

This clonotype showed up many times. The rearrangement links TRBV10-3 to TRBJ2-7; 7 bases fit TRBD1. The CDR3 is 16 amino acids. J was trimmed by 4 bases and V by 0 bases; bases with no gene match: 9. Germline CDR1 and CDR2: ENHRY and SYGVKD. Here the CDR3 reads CAISESVRGKEYEQYF. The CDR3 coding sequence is TGTGCCATCAGTGAGTCAGTCAGGGGGAAAGAGTACGAGCAGTACTTC.

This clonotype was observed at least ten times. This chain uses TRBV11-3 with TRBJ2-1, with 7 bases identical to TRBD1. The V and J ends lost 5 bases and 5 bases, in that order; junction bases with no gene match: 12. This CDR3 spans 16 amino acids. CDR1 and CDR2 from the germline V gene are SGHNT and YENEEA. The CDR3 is CASSPAPNRGHNEQFF. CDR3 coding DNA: TGTGCCAGCAGCCCGGCGCCCAACAGGGGACACAATGAGCAGTTCTTC.

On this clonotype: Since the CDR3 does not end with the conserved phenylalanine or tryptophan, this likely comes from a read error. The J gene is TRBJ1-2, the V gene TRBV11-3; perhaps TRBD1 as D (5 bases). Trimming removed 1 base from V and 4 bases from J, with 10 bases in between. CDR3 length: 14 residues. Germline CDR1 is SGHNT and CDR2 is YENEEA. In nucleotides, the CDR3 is TGTGCCAGCAGCTTAGCGGGACGGACCTATGGCTACACCTAC. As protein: CASSLAGRTYGYTY.

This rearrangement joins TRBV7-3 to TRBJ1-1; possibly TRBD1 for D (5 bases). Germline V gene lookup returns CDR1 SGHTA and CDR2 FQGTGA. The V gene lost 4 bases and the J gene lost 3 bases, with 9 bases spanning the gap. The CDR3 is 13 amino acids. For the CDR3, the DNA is TGTGCCAGCAGCTACACGGGGGACACTGAAGCTTTCTTT. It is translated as CASSYTGDTEAFF.

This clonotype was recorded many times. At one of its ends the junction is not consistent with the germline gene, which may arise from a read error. The CDR3: CASSHSTAQVSYGYTF. The DNA for the CDR3 is TGTGCCAGCAGTCACTCGACGGCACAGGTCTCCTATGGCTACACCTTC. The chain has TRBV6-6 and TRBJ1-2, with D perhaps matching TRBD1 (5 bases). Looked up from germline, CDR1 is MNHNY and CDR2 is SVGAGI (reference sequence). This CDR3 is built from 16 residues.

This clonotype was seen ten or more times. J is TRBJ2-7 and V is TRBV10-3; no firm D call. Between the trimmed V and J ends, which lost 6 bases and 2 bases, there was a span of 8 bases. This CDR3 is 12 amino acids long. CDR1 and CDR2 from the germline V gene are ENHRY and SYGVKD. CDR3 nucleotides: TGTGCCATCAGCTCGGAACCCTACGAGCAGTACTTC. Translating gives CAISSEPYEQYF.

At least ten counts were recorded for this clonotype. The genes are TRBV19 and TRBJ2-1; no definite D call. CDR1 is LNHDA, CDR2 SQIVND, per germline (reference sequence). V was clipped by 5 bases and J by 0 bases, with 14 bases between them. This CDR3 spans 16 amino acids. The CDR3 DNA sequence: TGTGCCAGTAGTCCTAGACCTACTGGCTCCTACAATGAGCAGTTCTTC. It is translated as CASSPRPTGSYNEQFF.

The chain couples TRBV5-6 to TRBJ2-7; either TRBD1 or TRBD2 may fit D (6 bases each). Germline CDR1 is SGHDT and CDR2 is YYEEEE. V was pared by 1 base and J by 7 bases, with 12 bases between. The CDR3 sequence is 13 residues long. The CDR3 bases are TGTGCCAGCAGCTTGAGGGGGGCAGGTGAGCAGTACTTC. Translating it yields CASSLRGAGEQYF.